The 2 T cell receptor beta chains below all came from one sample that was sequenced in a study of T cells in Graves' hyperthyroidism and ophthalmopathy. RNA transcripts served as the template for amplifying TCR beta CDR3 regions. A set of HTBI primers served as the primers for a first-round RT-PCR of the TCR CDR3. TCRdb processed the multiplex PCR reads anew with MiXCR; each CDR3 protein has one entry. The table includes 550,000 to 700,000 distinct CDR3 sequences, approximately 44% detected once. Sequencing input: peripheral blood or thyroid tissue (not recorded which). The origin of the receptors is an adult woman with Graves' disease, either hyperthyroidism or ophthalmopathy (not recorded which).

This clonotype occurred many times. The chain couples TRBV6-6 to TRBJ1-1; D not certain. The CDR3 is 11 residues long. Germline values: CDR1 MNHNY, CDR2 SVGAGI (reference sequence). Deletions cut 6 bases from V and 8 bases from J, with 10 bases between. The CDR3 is CASSDRTEAFF. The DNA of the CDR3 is TGTGCCAGCAGCGATAGGACCGAAGCTTTCTTT.

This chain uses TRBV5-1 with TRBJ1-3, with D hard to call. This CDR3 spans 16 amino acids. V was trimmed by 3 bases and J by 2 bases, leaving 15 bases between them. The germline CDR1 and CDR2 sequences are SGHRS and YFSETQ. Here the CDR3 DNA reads TGCGCCAGCAGCTACCTGGTGGGCAGTCCTGGAAACACCATATATTTT. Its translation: CASSYLVGSPGNTIYF.